A selection of T cell receptor beta chains follows, all from one sample in a study of cytomegalovirus exposure and HLA in healthy donors. The table came from immunoSEQ multiplex PCR; TCRdb's copy has only in-frame clones and leaves some out. The sample contains tens of thousands of clones, about 88% of which appear only once. Sequencing input: PBMCs. Receptors originate from a man between 18 and 35 years old in good health and CMV-seronegative. CDR3s include the opening cysteine and the closing phenylalanine or tryptophan.

V	length	J	CDR3
TRBV28	16	TRBJ1-2	CASRTHQGGVMGGYTF
TRBV5-3	16	TRBJ1-1	CAIFQLEQGASTEAFF
TRBV6-1	15	TRBJ2-3	CASSEAGGSTDTQYF
TRBV5-1	13	TRBJ2-1	CASGRTGDNEQFF
TRBV30	13	TRBJ2-2	CAWSDRVTGELFF
TRBV28	14	TRBJ2-2	CASRRSGNTGELFF
TRBV9	14	TRBJ2-3	CASSRRGSSDTQYF
TRBV5-6	11	TRBJ2-7	CASSRQYEQYF
TRBV15	17	TRBJ2-3	CATTGTLAVTSTDTQYF
TRBV6-6	15	TRBJ2-7	CASTSKRDSRYEQYF
TRBV7-9	15	TRBJ1-2	CASSPNLRSSSLYTF
TRBV30	11	TRBJ2-7	CACRWTEIMYF